Each of the 30 T cell receptor beta chains below was sequenced from the same sample in a study of blood T cell repertoires in COVID-19. Sequencing used immunoSEQ multiplex PCR; TCRdb keeps in-frame clones, though not all of them. The table has over 250,000 clones, roughly 80% seen once; the top ten hold around 5%. Material for sequencing was PBMCs or T cells enriched from blood (not recorded which). The receptors stem from a middle-aged man who had been exposed to COVID-19.

CDR3: CASSPPWTSGRASPGELFF. CDR3 nucleotides: TGTGCCAGCTCACCCCCGTGGACTAGCGGGAGGGCCTCGCCCGGGGAGCTGTTTTTT. This chain joins TRBV18 and TRBJ2-2; 15 bases agree with TRBD2. This CDR3 has 19 amino acids. Unmatched junction bases numbered 11, after V lost 3 bases and J lost 6 bases. CDR1 and CDR2 (germline): KGHSH, LQKENI.

This clone has only one observation. The chain couples TRBV5-1 to TRBJ2-3; perhaps TRBD2 as D (6 bases). Germline V gives CDR1 SGHRS, CDR2 YFSETQ. V was trimmed by 7 bases and J by 4 bases, leaving 16 bases between them. The CDR3 is 14 residues long. DNA for the CDR3: TGCGCCAGCGGCACTGGGGGAGGAGCAGATACGCAGTATTTT. Protein sequence: CASGTGGGADTQYF. Together with reference TRBV5-1 and TRBJ2-3, the CDR3 gives the full variable domain: KAGVTQTPRYLIKTRGQQVTLSCSPISGHRSVSWYQQTPGQGLQFLFEYFSETQRNKGNFPGRFSGRQFSNSRSEMNVSTLELGDSALYLCASGTGGGADTQYFGPGTRLTVL.

This rearrangement joins TRBV4-1 to TRBJ1-2; TRBD1 aligns across 7 bases. The CDR3 extends over 16 amino acids. Germline V gene sequence: CDR1 MGHRA, CDR2 YSYEKL. J gave up 7 bases and V 2 bases, and 13 bases lay outside the gene matches. CDR3 bases: TGCGCCAGCAGCCAACCCGGGACAGCAGCCGGAGTTGGCTACACCTTC. Translating it yields CASSQPGTAAGVGYTF.

J is TRBJ1-5 and V is TRBV27; no firm D call. Trimming shortened V by 6 bases and J by 0 bases, and 12 bases separated the two germline ends. The CDR3 is 15 residues long. CDR1 is MNHEY, CDR2 SMNVEV, per germline (reference sequence). The DNA of the CDR3 is TGTGCCAGCAGGAAACTCGGGAATAGCAATCAGCCCCAGCATTTT. Amino acids: CASRKLGNSNQPQHF.

This clone was observed a handful of times. The chain uses TRBV7-6 and TRBJ1-1, with D perhaps matching TRBD1 (6 bases). CDR1 and CDR2 from the germline V gene are SGHVS and FNYEAQ. The ends were cut back, 0 bases at V and 6 bases at J, with 8 bases in the middle. This CDR3 is built from 13 residues. CDR3 nucleotides: TGTGCCAGCAGCTTAGCCAGGACAGCTGAAGCTTTCTTT. Protein product: CASSLARTAEAFF.

The chain carries TRBV29-1 and TRBJ1-1; D gene uncertain. Trimming shortened V by 7 bases and J by 4 bases, and 16 bases separated the two germline ends. The CDR3 extends over 13 amino acids. The germline V gene encodes CDR1 SQVTM and CDR2 ANQGSEA. The CDR3, as DNA: TGCAGCGCCGAACGAGGAGAAGGCACTGAAGCTTTCTTT. This gives the protein CSAERGEGTEAFF.

The V gene is TRBV14, the J gene TRBJ1-4, with D hard to call. Per the germline V gene, CDR1 is SGHDN and CDR2 is FVKESK. This CDR3 region has 13 residues. Trimming took 4 bases from V and 2 from J, leaving 5 bases between them. CDR3 amino acids: CASSRATNEKLFF. CDR3 DNA sequence: TGTGCCAGCAGCCGGGCTACTAATGAAAAACTGTTTTTT.

The chain employs TRBV7-8 and TRBJ1-5, with TRBD1 matching over 7 bases. The germline gives CDR1 SGHVS, CDR2 FQNEAQ. V gave up 7 bases and J gave up 0 bases; unmatched junction bases: 6. The CDR3 runs to 15 residues. The CDR3 sequence: CASMSGQISNQPQHF. In DNA, the CDR3 is TGTGCCAGCATGTCGGGACAGATTAGCAATCAGCCCCAGCATTTT.

The chain joins TRBV5-1 to TRBJ2-1; TRBD2 might be the D (5 bases). Trimming removed 5 bases at V and 10 bases at J, with 16 bases between. Germline lookup yields CDR1 SGHRS and CDR2 YFSETQ. The CDR3 is 13 residues long. CDR3 residues: CASSSSGYREQFF. The CDR3 DNA is TGCGCCAGCAGTTCCAGCGGTTATCGCGAGCAGTTCTTC.

V and J are TRBV6-5 and TRBJ2-3; 9 bases are a match to TRBD2. V lost 8 bases to trimming and J lost 5 bases; unmatched junction nucleotides: 11. The CDR3 loop spans 15 amino acids. The germline CDR1 and CDR2 sequences are MNHEY and SVGAGI. The CDR3 loop reads CASGDPGLAGDTQYF. The CDR3 bases are TGTGCCAGCGGGGACCCGGGACTAGCTGGAGATACGCAGTATTTT.

The gene calls are TRBV3-1 (or the pseudogene TRBV3-2) and TRBJ2-1, with D unresolved. The V end lost 6 bases, the J end lost 5 bases, and 17 bases lay between the germline ends. Per germline, CDR1 LGHDT and CDR2 YNNKEL (reference sequence). The CDR3 totals 15 residues. CDR3 amino acids: CASSLIGTAHNEQFF. CDR3 in DNA: TGTGCCAGCAGTCTCATTGGCACAGCACACAATGAGCAGTTCTTC.

This chain connects TRBV6-5 to TRBJ2-7; D gene uncertain. This CDR3 is built from 14 residues. With 5 bases removed from V and 0 bases from J, the gap between germline ends came to 11 bases. The germline V gene encodes CDR1 MNHEY and CDR2 SVGAGI. CDR3: CASSLVGSSYEQYF. The DNA of the CDR3 is TGTGCCAGCAGTCTGGTGGGCAGCTCCTACGAGCAGTACTTC.

The V gene is TRBV10-3, the J gene TRBJ1-4, with D tentatively TRBD1 (5 bases). Trimming removed 6 bases from V and 5 bases from J, with 10 bases in between. This CDR3 is 13 amino acids long. Germline V gives CDR1 ENHRY, CDR2 SYGVKD. This CDR3 is CAISRGENEKLFF. CDR3 nucleotide sequence: TGTGCCATCAGCCGGGGGGAGAATGAAAAACTGTTTTTT.

The chain uses TRBV2 and TRBJ2-1, with 8 positions matching TRBD2. Trimming cost V 5 bases and J 12 bases; bases outside gene matches: 12. CDR1 SNHLY and CDR2 FYNNEI come from the germline V gene. CDR3 length equals 14 residues. The CDR3 is CASSPRTSPVGQFF. CDR3 nucleotide sequence: TGTGCCAGCAGTCCACGGACTAGCCCGGTCGGGCAGTTCTTC.

The J gene is TRBJ1-2, the V gene TRBV19; TRBD1 agrees at 8 bases. In germline, CDR1 is LNHDA, CDR2 SQIVND (reference sequence). CDR3 length: 13 residues. V lost 6 bases to trimming and J lost 7 bases; unmatched junction nucleotides: 7. The CDR3 region has the DNA TGTGCCAGTAGGGGGACAGGAGTTGGTGGCTACACCTTC. It codes for CASRGTGVGGYTF.

The J gene is TRBJ2-7, the V gene TRBV5-4, with 8 bases identical to TRBD2. V shed 5 bases and J 0 bases; nucleotides not matched to a gene: 10. Germline values: CDR1 SGHNT, CDR2 YYREEE (reference sequence). CDR3 size: 16 residues. CDR3: CASSYYIAGSSYEQYF. Written as DNA, the CDR3 is TGTGCCAGCAGTTATTATATAGCGGGATCCTCCTACGAGCAGTACTTC.

The rearrangement links TRBV5-1 to TRBJ2-1, with 10 bases aligning to TRBD1. Germline trimming cut 6 bases from V and 0 bases from J; bases unmatched to any gene: 9. The CDR3 runs 17 residues. Germline CDR1 and CDR2: SGHRS and YFSETQ. DNA for the CDR3: TGCGCCAGCACGACGACAGGGGGCCTTAGCTCCTACAATGAGCAGTTCTTC. The encoded protein is CASTTTGGLSSYNEQFF.

In DNA, the CDR3 is TGTGCCAGCAGCCTCTCGACTAGGGGCACCGGGGAGCTGTTTTTT. It is translated as CASSLSTRGTGELFF. The rearrangement joins TRBV7-9 to TRBJ2-2, with D possibly being TRBD2 (6 bases). Trimming took off 5 bases at V and 4 bases at J, with 14 bases between the two ends. The length of the CDR3 is 15 residues. Per germline, CDR1 SEHNR and CDR2 FQNEAQ (reference sequence).

The gene calls are TRBV12-5 and TRBJ2-7; D uncertain. Trimming stripped 6 bases from V and 0 bases from J, with 15 bases between. The CDR3 has 15 residues. Germline-derived CDR1 and CDR2 are LGHNT and FRNRAP. In DNA, the CDR3 is TGTGCTAGTGGGGATAGACGGGTTAGCTCCTACGAGCAGTACTTC. Residues: CASGDRRVSSYEQYF.

The chain has TRBV11-3 and TRBJ2-2, with 11 bases identical to TRBD1. Germline V lookup: CDR1 SGHNT, CDR2 YENEEA. This CDR3 has 16 residues. The V and J ends lost 1 base and 7 bases, in that order; junction bases with no gene match: 5. CDR3 nucleotides: TGTGCCAGCAGCTTAGCCCGGACAGGGGGCCACGGGGAGCTGTTTTTT. The encoded protein is CASSLARTGGHGELFF.

This rearrangement joins TRBV25-1 to TRBJ1-4; 8 nucleotides match TRBD1. V trimming: 10 bases; J trimming: 8 bases; junction bases outside the gene matches: 9. Germline V gene lookup returns CDR1 MGHDK and CDR2 SYGVNS. There are 13 residues in the CDR3. The CDR3: CATEGQVLEKLFF. Written as DNA, the CDR3 is TGTGCCACAGAGGGACAGGTCTTAGAAAAACTGTTTTTT.

The chain has TRBV5-1 and TRBJ1-5; D may be TRBD1 (5 bases). V was trimmed by 10 bases and J by 0 bases, leaving 14 bases between them. The CDR3 contains 14 residues. The V gene's germline CDR1 is SGHRS and CDR2 YFSETQ. The DNA for the CDR3 is TGCGCCGGGGGGGACCCATTTAGCAATCAGCCCCAGCATTTT. Translated: CAGGDPFSNQPQHF.

This chain uses TRBV3-1 (or the pseudogene TRBV3-2) with TRBJ1-6; unclear D gene. This CDR3 spans 13 amino acids. The germline V gene has CDR1 LGHDT and CDR2 YNNKEL (reference sequence). The V end lost 0 bases, the J end lost 7 bases, and 4 bases lay between the germline ends. This CDR3 is CASSQDRNSPLHF. The CDR3 nucleotides read TGTGCCAGCAGCCAAGACAGGAATTCACCCCTCCACTTT.

This clone was found a few times. V gene TRBV12-3 or TRBV12-4 combines with J gene TRBJ2-7; D is uncertain. Trimming cost V 5 bases and J 4 bases, with 9 bases left between them. The CDR3 has 12 residues. CDR3 protein: CASSITLYEQYF. Here the CDR3 DNA reads TGTGCCAGCAGTATCACCCTATACGAGCAGTACTTC.

The chain is built from TRBV5-4 and TRBJ2-7; 8 bases are shared with TRBD2. Looked up from germline, CDR1 is SGHNT and CDR2 is YYREEE (reference sequence). Losses at the gene ends were 1 base for V and 4 bases for J; bases not matched to a gene: 7. This CDR3 spans 15 amino acids. CDR3 region: CASSLPLAGGYEQYF. The CDR3 DNA reads TGTGCCAGCAGCTTGCCGCTAGCGGGCGGTTACGAGCAGTACTTC.

This clone showed up just once. The chain combines TRBV7-3 with TRBJ2-3; the D gene is possibly TRBD2 (5 bases). V was trimmed by 5 bases and J by 6 bases, leaving 12 bases between them. The CDR3 totals 13 residues. Germline V lookup: CDR1 SGHTA, CDR2 FQGTGA. As DNA, the CDR3 is TGTGCCAGCAGCCCCACCGGGGATGATACGCAGTATTTT. Protein product: CASSPTGDDTQYF. The whole variable domain, filled in from reference TRBV7-3 and TRBJ2-3, reads GAGVSQTPSNKVTEKGKYVELRCDPISGHTALYWYRQSLGQGPEFLIYFQGTGAADDSGLPNDRFFAVRPEGSVSTLKIQRTERGDSAVYLCASSPTGDDTQYFGPGTRLTVL.

This clone was recorded once. This rearrangement joins TRBV7-3 to TRBJ2-5; TRBD1 is a possible D gene (5 bases). This CDR3 is 13 amino acids long. Trimming removed 0 bases from V and 5 bases from J, with 7 bases in between. The germline V gene has CDR1 SGHTA and CDR2 FQGTGA. The CDR3 DNA reads TGTGCCAGCAGCTTAACAGGGGTGGAGACCCAGTACTTC. Encoded protein: CASSLTGVETQYF. The whole variable domain, filled in from reference TRBV7-3 and TRBJ2-5, reads GAGVSQTPSNKVTEKGKYVELRCDPISGHTALYWYRQSLGQGPEFLIYFQGTGAADDSGLPNDRFFAVRPEGSVSTLKIQRTERGDSAVYLCASSLTGVETQYFGPGTRLLVL.

The rearrangement uses TRBV25-1 and TRBJ2-1; TRBD2 agrees at 8 bases. V shed 10 bases and J 8 bases; nucleotides not matched to a gene: 13. The CDR3 consists of 14 residues. CDR1 MGHDK and CDR2 SYGVNS come from the germline V gene. The DNA for the CDR3 is TGTGCCACCTCGGGTAGCGGGATTTTCTATGAGCAGTTCTTC. This translates into CATSGSGIFYEQFF.

The CDR3 sequence is CASRAGYNSPLHF. DNA of the CDR3: TGTGCCAGCAGAGCAGGATATAATTCACCCCTCCACTTT. This rearrangement joins TRBV6-5 to TRBJ1-6; D not certain. CDR1 MNHEY and CDR2 SVGAGI come from the germline V gene. The CDR3 loop spans 13 amino acids. Trimming took off 6 bases at V and 4 bases at J, with 7 bases between the two ends.

The table lists this clone with a few counts. The chain uses TRBV19 and TRBJ1-2, with 8 bases fitting TRBD1. V lost 3 bases, J lost 8 bases, and 5 bases stayed unmatched. The CDR3 runs 13 residues. Looked up from germline, CDR1 is LNHDA and CDR2 is SQIVND (reference sequence). CDR3 bases: TGTGCCAGTAGTATCCAGGGGGCGCAAGGCTACACCTTC. Translated: CASSIQGAQGYTF.